These 19 T cell receptor beta chains share one sample of origin, sequenced in a study of response to subunit inactivated influenza vaccine. Each CDR3 protein gets one entry after TCRdb re-called the RT-PCR reads with MiXCR. The repertoire has 300,000 to 350,000 distinct CDR3 sequences, roughly 22% of them found once; the top ten carry 10% to 13%. Sequencing was performed on PBMCs from blood, taken approximately 20 months after vaccination. Receptor source: a man aged 45 to 70 who received an inactivated influenza vaccine.

The chain couples TRBV6-2 or TRBV6-3 to TRBJ2-4; possibly TRBD1 for D (5 bases). V lost 5 bases to trimming and J lost 6 bases, with 14 bases between them. The germline CDR1 and CDR2 sequences are MNHEY and SVGEGT. The CDR3 contains 14 residues. CDR3 in amino acids: CASSPSPRANIQYF. DNA for the CDR3: TGTGCCAGCAGTCCTTCCCCCAGGGCAAACATTCAGTACTTC.

There are a few counts of this clonotype. The V gene is TRBV28, the J gene TRBJ2-2, with D unclear. Germline CDR1 reads MDHEN; CDR2 reads SYDVKM. The CDR3 loop spans 17 amino acids. Trimming stripped 1 base from V and 3 bases from J, with 15 bases between. The CDR3 reads CASSLSIDSSHTGELFF. DNA for the CDR3: TGTGCCAGCAGTTTATCAATCGACTCTTCCCACACCGGGGAGCTGTTTTTT.

The V and J genes are TRBV30 and TRBJ1-2; a possible D gene is TRBD1 (6 bases). The CDR3 sequence is 13 residues long. Germline V gene lookup returns CDR1 GTSNPN and CDR2 SVGIG (reference sequence). V was clipped by 2 bases and J by 4 bases, with 11 bases between them. Written as DNA, the CDR3 is TGTGCCTGGAGTTTTCAGGGGCTCTATGGCTACACCTTC. Translating gives CAWSFQGLYGYTF.

This clonotype was detected a few times. The chain has TRBV7-2 and TRBJ2-7, with D unclear. Germline assignment: CDR1 SGHTA and CDR2 FQGNSA. V was cut by 1 base and J by 2 bases, with 9 bases left in between. The CDR3 extends over 14 amino acids. The CDR3: CASSLGAVTYEQYF. The DNA for the CDR3 is TGTGCCAGCAGCTTAGGCGCGGTTACCTACGAGCAGTACTTC.

The chain couples TRBV9 to TRBJ2-3, with 7 positions matching TRBD2. Germline lookup yields CDR1 SGDLS and CDR2 YYNGEE. J was trimmed by 2 bases and V by 4 bases; bases with no gene match: 10. The CDR3 has 16 amino acids. The CDR3 is CASSTLGGLTTDTQYF. CDR3 nucleotide sequence: TGTGCCAGCAGCACCCTCGGGGGACTAACCACAGATACGCAGTATTTT.

This clonotype has ten or more counts. The CDR3 sequence is CASSLSGRGGQPQHF. CDR3 DNA: TGTGCCAGCAGCTTGAGTGGGAGGGGCGGTCAGCCCCAGCATTTT. This rearrangement joins TRBV12-3 or TRBV12-4 to TRBJ1-5; D may be TRBD1 (5 bases). This CDR3 comprises 15 residues. The V gene lost 6 bases and the J gene lost 6 bases, with 18 bases spanning the gap.

This clonotype was detected many times. The chain recombines TRBV9 with TRBJ1-1, with 7 bases that match TRBD1. Germline V gene lookup returns CDR1 SGDLS and CDR2 YYNGEE. The CDR3 sequence is 15 residues long. J gave up 7 bases and V 0 bases, and 9 bases lay outside the gene matches. The CDR3 bases are TGTGCCAGCAGCGTAGGACAGGGACGTAACCTTGAAGCTTTCTTT. It specifies CASSVGQGRNLEAFF. Looking up the rest from reference TRBV9 and TRBJ1-1 gives the full variable domain: DSGVTQTPKHLITATGQRVTLRCSPRSGDLSVYWYQQSLDQGLQFLIQYYNGEERAKGNILERFSAQQFPDLHSELNLSSLELGDSALYFCASSVGQGRNLEAFFGQGTRLTVV.

The chain links TRBV1 to TRBJ1-2; the table gives TRBD1 as D, unverified against the DNA. TRBV1 is a known pseudogene. The CDR3 extends over 17 amino acids. CDR3 DNA sequence: TGCACCAGCAGCCAAGACTCCTCCGGGACGGGCAACTATGGCTACACCTTC. Translated: CTSSQDSSGTGNYGYTF.

The chain recombines TRBV6-1 with TRBJ2-1; D possibly corresponds to TRBD2 (6 bases). Per germline, CDR1 MNHNS and CDR2 SASEGT. Trimming cost V 8 bases and J 6 bases, with 17 bases left between them. The length of the CDR3 is 14 residues. CDR3 in amino acids: CASQQSRRGNEQFF. CDR3 nucleotides: TGTGCCAGCCAGCAAAGCCGGAGGGGCAATGAGCAGTTCTTC.

In the case of this clonotype: A much more abundant neighbour one base away suggests this may be a read error. J is TRBJ1-6 and V is TRBV3-1; no definite D call. Germline V lookup: CDR1 LGHDT, CDR2 YNNKEL (reference sequence). With 4 bases removed from V and 10 bases from J, the gap between germline ends came to 14 bases. The CDR3 runs to 14 residues. The CDR3 reads CASSRDPRVSPLHF. In DNA, the CDR3 is TGTGCCAGCAGCCGAGATCCGAGGGTATCACCCCTCCACTTT. Together with reference TRBV3-1 and TRBJ1-6, the CDR3 gives the full variable domain: DTAVSQTPKYLVTQMGNDKSIKCEQNLGHDTMYWYKQDSKKFLKIMFSYNNKELIINETVPNRFSPKSPDKAHLNLHINSLELGDSAVYFCASSRDPRVSPLHFGNGTRLTVT.

The CDR3 bases are TGTGCCAGCAGCTTAGCCAGTTTAGGGGAGACCCAGTACTTC. Protein product: CASSLASLGETQYF. The chain recombines TRBV7-2 with TRBJ2-5, with unresolved D. CDR3 length: 14 amino acids. Trimming stripped 0 bases from V and 5 bases from J, with 10 bases between. CDR1 is SGHTA, CDR2 FQGNSA, per germline.

The sample holds a few counts of this clonotype. The gene calls are TRBV10-2 and TRBJ1-5; the match to TRBD1 covers 9 bases. J lost 5 bases, V lost 8 bases, and 4 bases had no gene match. The germline CDR1 and CDR2 sequences are WSHSY and SAAADI. The CDR3 is 13 residues long. This chain's CDR3 is CASGQGRDQPQHF. For the CDR3, the DNA is TGCGCCAGCGGACAGGGGAGGGATCAGCCCCAGCATTTT.

This clonotype was seen a handful of times. V gene TRBV5-1 combines with J gene TRBJ1-1, with D unresolved. The CDR3 is 15 amino acids. Trimming pared 4 bases from V and 4 bases from J, leaving 17 bases between. Germline V CDR1 and CDR2: SGHRS, YFSETQ. In DNA form, the CDR3 reads TGCGCCAGCAGCCCCCAGATGGGCTCCAGCACTGAAGCTTTCTTT. Its translation: CASSPQMGSSTEAFF.

J is TRBJ2-5 and V is TRBV4-2; the D is unclear. The CDR3 extends over 14 amino acids. Per the germline V gene, CDR1 is LGHNA and CDR2 is YNFKEQ. Trimming took off 4 bases at V and 5 bases at J, with 14 bases between the two ends. The CDR3 reads CASSLSRAGETQYF. The CDR3 nucleotides are TGTGCCAGCAGCCTATCTAGAGCTGGGGAGACCCAGTACTTC.

A note on this clonotype: A much larger clonotype is one base distant, so this may be a read error. The chain combines TRBV11-2 with TRBJ1-6; D is possibly TRBD1 (5 bases). CDR1 and CDR2 from the germline V gene are SGHAT and FQNNGV. V lost 3 bases and J lost 2, with 17 bases in between. This CDR3 contains 18 residues. Here the CDR3 reads CASSFRDGPLPYNSPLHF. The CDR3 coding sequence is TGTGCCAGCAGCTTCCGGGACGGACCACTTCCCTATAATTCACCCCTCCACTTT.

The rearrangement joins TRBV15 to TRBJ2-3; 8 positions match TRBD2. The length of the CDR3 is 17 residues. The V gene's germline CDR1 is LNHNV and CDR2 YYDKDF (reference sequence). V was pared by 4 bases and J by 3 bases, with 12 bases of the junction left unmatched. The CDR3 DNA reads as TGTGCCACCAGCAACTCACTTGTGGCTAGCGGGACAGATACGCAGTATTTT. Translated, it gives CATSNSLVASGTDTQYF.

The chain joins TRBV27 to TRBJ1-5; 10 nucleotides line up with TRBD1. The trim removed 4 bases at V and 5 bases at J, leaving 5 bases unmatched. Germline CDR1 MNHEY, CDR2 SMNVEV (reference sequence). This CDR3 comprises 15 residues. CDR3 loop: CASSSGGTGDQPQHF. CDR3 nucleotide sequence: TGTGCCAGCAGTTCGGGGGGGACAGGGGATCAGCCCCAGCATTTT.

Ten or more counts support this clonotype. The CDR3 protein is CASSQVGTNTEAFF. The CDR3 nucleotides read TGCGCCAGCAGCCAAGTCGGCACGAACACTGAAGCTTTCTTT. The chain joins TRBV4-1 to TRBJ1-1, with D unresolved. This CDR3 spans 14 amino acids. In germline, CDR1 is MGHRA, CDR2 YSYEKL. Trimming stripped 1 base from V and 1 base from J, with 7 bases between.

The chain carries TRBV2 and TRBJ2-2; 7 bases match TRBD1. This CDR3 contains 15 residues. Losses at the gene ends were 7 bases for V and 5 bases for J; bases not matched to a gene: 10. Germline lookup yields CDR1 SNHLY and CDR2 FYNNEI. This CDR3 is CASTTGQLMTGELFF. CDR3 DNA sequence: TGTGCCAGCACGACGGGACAGTTGATGACCGGGGAGCTGTTTTTT. The whole variable domain, remainder taken from reference TRBV2 and TRBJ2-2, is EPEVTQTPSHQVTQMGQEVILRCVPISNHLYFYWYRQILGQKVEFLVSFYNNEISEKSEIFDDQFSVERPDGSNFTLKIRSTKLEDSAMYFCASTTGQLMTGELFFGEGSRLTVL.